These T cell receptor beta chains were read from a single sample in a study of PD-1 blockade in classical Hodgkin lymphoma. Libraries were prepared by immunoSEQ multiplex PCR; TCRdb keeps only in-frame clonotypes and omits some of them. The data show tens of thousands of clones, 78% seen once. The sequenced sample was peripheral blood mononuclear cells (PBMCs), obtained before the fourth cycle of nivolumab. The receptors were gathered from a human donor with classical Hodgkin lymphoma. Each CDR3 is given with its conserved first and last residue. The order of the fields is CDR3 DNA, CDR3 protein, clone size, D gene, V gene, J gene. A D gene is named only where the DNA matches it firmly. Expanded clones get a size class; other rows say once, few or many, or leave the size out.

DNA: TGTGCCAGCAGTGCCCGGGGGTTAAATTACGAGCAGTACTTC; CDR3: CASSARGLNYEQYF; size: .; D: .; V: TRBV27; J: TRBJ2-7
DNA: TGCAGCGTTAGCCTAGCGGGAGGAATTTACGAGCAGTACTTC; CDR3: CSVSLAGGIYEQYF; size: .; D: TRBD2; V: TRBV29-1; J: TRBJ2-7
DNA: TGCGCCAGCAGCTCAGGGGGCGTCGCAGATACGCAGTATTTT; CDR3: CASSSGGVADTQYF; size: .; D: TRBD1; V: TRBV5-1; J: TRBJ2-3
DNA: TGTGCCAGCAGTTCACCGTACAATGAGCAGTTCTTC; CDR3: CASSSPYNEQFF; size: .; D: .; V: TRBV28; J: TRBJ2-1
DNA: TGTGCTAGTGGTTTGGGGGACAGGGGACCTAGGCAAGAGACCCAGTACTTC; CDR3: CASGLGDRGPRQETQYF; size: .; D: TRBD1; V: TRBV12-5; J: TRBJ2-5
DNA: TGTGCCAGCAGCGTCTCCGGGACAGTGTATGGCTACACCTTC; CDR3: CASSVSGTVYGYTF; size: .; D: TRBD1; V: TRBV7-2; J: TRBJ1-2
DNA: TGTGCCAGCAGTTGGGGCAGCTCTAATGAAAAACTGTTTTTT; CDR3: CASSWGSSNEKLFF; size: .; D: .; V: TRBV6-1; J: TRBJ1-4
DNA: TGTGCCAGCATTCTGGTCCAGGGGTCCTACAATGAGCAGTTCTTC; CDR3: CASILVQGSYNEQFF; size: .; D: .; V: TRBV6-1; J: TRBJ2-1
DNA: TGTGCCAGCAGCCAGTTCGTTGAAGCTTTCTTT; CDR3: CASSQFVEAFF; size: .; D: .; V: TRBV7-8; J: TRBJ1-1
DNA: TGTGCCAGCAGCCGCAATTCAAATATAGATGGTCAGCCCCAGCATTTT; CDR3: CASSRNSNIDGQPQHF; size: .; D: .; V: TRBV7-8; J: TRBJ1-5
DNA: .; CDR3: CASCASSPGELFF; size: .; D: .; V: TRBV18; J: TRBJ2-2
DNA: TGTGCCAGCAGCCTAGAGGGACTAGCCTACAATGAGCAGTTCTTC; CDR3: CASSLEGLAYNEQFF; size: .; D: TRBD2; V: TRBV7-2; J: TRBJ2-1
DNA: TGTGCCAGCAGTGATACAGGGGCCCAAGAGACCCAGTACTTC; CDR3: CASSDTGAQETQYF; size: .; D: TRBD1; V: TRBV28; J: TRBJ2-5
DNA: TGTGCCAGCAGCTTAAGTTCCGGGGGCACTTACGAGCAGTACTTC; CDR3: CASSLSSGGTYEQYF; size: once; D: .; V: TRBV11-1; J: TRBJ2-7
DNA: TGCGCCAGCAGCTTCCAGGGGCTAGGCCCACCGCGGGAGCTGTTTTTT; CDR3: CASSFQGLGPPRELFF; size: .; D: .; V: TRBV5-1; J: TRBJ2-2
DNA: TGCAGTGCTCTTGAAGAGACCCAGTACTTC; CDR3: CSALEETQYF; size: .; D: .; V: TRBV20-1; J: TRBJ2-5
DNA: TGTGCCAGCAGTTTTCATGGGACGAGCTCCTACAATGAGCAGTTCTTC; CDR3: CASSFHGTSSYNEQFF; size: once; D: .; V: TRBV6-5; J: TRBJ2-1
DNA: TGTGCCAGCAGTGTACGACAGGGAGGTGTCCTTGAGATGAACACTGAAGCTTTCTTT; CDR3: CASSVRQGGVLEMNTEAFF; size: .; D: TRBD1; V: TRBV6-1; J: TRBJ1-1
DNA: TGTGCCAGCAGAGACCAGCAGAACACTGAAGCTTTCTTT; CDR3: CASRDQQNTEAFF; size: once; D: .; V: TRBV2; J: TRBJ1-1
DNA: TGTGCCAGCAGCCAAGATCGTGGATTGGGGGGACTAGCGGCCACAGATACGCAGTATTTT; CDR3: CASSQDRGLGGLAATDTQYF; size: .; D: TRBD2; V: TRBV4-2; J: TRBJ2-3
DNA: TGTGCCAGCAGCTATCGACAGGCCAACCAGCCCCAGCATTTT; CDR3: CASSYRQANQPQHF; size: once; D: .; V: TRBV5-6; J: TRBJ1-5
DNA: TGCAGCGTTGATACAGTCAAGGACTATGGCTACACCTTC; CDR3: CSVDTVKDYGYTF; size: .; D: .; V: TRBV29-1; J: TRBJ1-2
DNA: TGTGCCAGCAGTTACCCCCGGGACAGGAACTCCTACGAGCAGTACTTC; CDR3: CASSYPRDRNSYEQYF; size: .; D: TRBD1; V: TRBV6-5; J: TRBJ2-7
DNA: TGTGCCAGCAGTATCCTAACGGGTGAGCAGTTCTTC; CDR3: CASSILTGEQFF; size: .; D: .; V: TRBV28; J: TRBJ2-1
DNA: TGTGCCAGCATCAACCTCGGGGACAGGGTCGGCAATGAGCAGTTCTTC; CDR3: CASINLGDRVGNEQFF; size: once; D: TRBD1; V: TRBV5-4; J: TRBJ2-1
DNA: TGTGCCAGCAGTTTAGGCCCGGGACTAGCTCGAAATGAGCAGTTCTTC; CDR3: CASSLGPGLARNEQFF; size: .; D: TRBD2; V: TRBV27; J: TRBJ2-1
DNA: TGTGCCATCAGTGAGTACGGGGCCACTGAAGCTTTCTTT; CDR3: CAISEYGATEAFF; size: .; D: .; V: TRBV10-3; J: TRBJ1-1
DNA: TGTGCCAGTAGTATAGATCTGGACGGCTACGAGCAGTACTTC; CDR3: CASSIDLDGYEQYF; size: many; D: .; V: TRBV19; J: TRBJ2-7
DNA: TGTGCCAGCAGCTTAGTGACTCCGGCCTATGGCTACACCTTC; CDR3: CASSLVTPAYGYTF; size: .; D: .; V: TRBV7-2; J: TRBJ1-2
DNA: TGTGCCAGCAGCTTCCAAGAGACCCAGTACTTC; CDR3: CASSFQETQYF; size: few; D: .; V: TRBV7-2; J: TRBJ2-5
DNA: TGCGCCAGCAGCTTGGGGCGGGGTAGCACAGATACGCAGTATTTT; CDR3: CASSLGRGSTDTQYF; size: .; D: .; V: TRBV5-1; J: TRBJ2-3
DNA: TGTGCCAGCAGCCAGGATTGGACAGGGGGCACAGATACGCAGTATTTT; CDR3: CASSQDWTGGTDTQYF; size: once; D: TRBD1; V: TRBV5-5; J: TRBJ2-3
DNA: TGCGCCAGCAGCCAAGATACGGGCCGGGGCTATGGCTACACCTTC; CDR3: CASSQDTGRGYGYTF; size: .; D: .; V: TRBV4-1; J: TRBJ1-2
DNA: TGTGCCAGCAGTTCGAACTATGGCTACACCTTC; CDR3: CASSSNYGYTF; size: .; D: .; V: TRBV6-6; J: TRBJ1-2
DNA: TGTGCCAGCAGTTCCCTCGGGGGCGGAGCCTACGAGCAGTACTTC; CDR3: CASSSLGGGAYEQYF; size: .; D: .; V: TRBV28; J: TRBJ2-7
DNA: TGTGCCAGTAGGAGCATAACCAATCAGCCCCAGCATTTT; CDR3: CASRSITNQPQHF; size: .; D: .; V: TRBV19; J: TRBJ1-5
DNA: TGTGCCAGCAGTTATTCTGGGCTTATGAACACTGAAGCTTTCTTT; CDR3: CASSYSGLMNTEAFF; size: .; D: .; V: TRBV6-5; J: TRBJ1-1
DNA: TGTGCCAGTAGTATGAGTGCCGCCGGGACTAGCCTCTCCTTC; CDR3: CASSMSAAGTSLSF; size: .; D: TRBD2; V: TRBV19; J: TRBJ2-7
DNA: TGTGCCAGCAGTGAATCGTCGAAGGGACTCCTAGATACGCAGTATTTT; CDR3: CASSESSKGLLDTQYF; size: .; D: .; V: TRBV2; J: TRBJ2-3
DNA: TGTGCCAGCAGTTTATCGGACAATGAGCAGTTCTTC; CDR3: CASSLSDNEQFF; size: once; D: .; V: TRBV28; J: TRBJ2-1
DNA: TGTGCCAGCAGCTCACGACAGGGGACGGCTGGCGGGGAGCTGTTTTTT; CDR3: CASSSRQGTAGGELFF; size: .; D: TRBD1; V: TRBV7-3; J: TRBJ2-2
DNA: TGTGCCAGCAGTCTGGAGGGAACCGGAAACACCATATATTTT; CDR3: CASSLEGTGNTIYF; size: .; D: .; V: TRBV6-5; J: TRBJ1-3